One sample yielded the 8 T cell receptor beta chains listed below, sequenced in a study of cytomegalovirus exposure and HLA in healthy donors. The PCR ran on 60 Vbeta and 13 Jbeta primers. The method was immunoSEQ multiplex PCR; TCRdb's version includes in-frame clones alone and lacks a portion of them. The sample contains about 180,000 clones, about 69% of which appear only once. Specimen: PBMCs. These receptors originate from a male donor in good health and CMV-seronegative.

This clone showed up just a few times. The V and J genes are TRBV11-2 and TRBJ2-5; D remains unclear. Germline V lookup: CDR1 SGHAT, CDR2 FQNNGV. The CDR3 spans 14 residues. V was trimmed by 5 bases and J by 5 bases, leaving 15 bases between them. The CDR3 here is CASSPMGLWETQYF. CDR3 sequence (DNA): TGTGCCAGCAGCCCGATGGGCCTTTGGGAGACCCAGTACTTC.

The rearrangement links TRBV27 to TRBJ1-1; no definite D call. The CDR3 contains 13 residues. V lost 5 bases and J lost 1, with 8 bases in between. From germline, CDR1 is MNHEY and CDR2 SMNVEV (reference sequence). In DNA form, the CDR3 reads TGTGCCAGCAGTGTGAGTCGGAACACTGAAGCTTTCTTT. This sequence encodes CASSVSRNTEAFF.

The V call is TRBV5-1, the J call TRBJ2-3; tentatively, D is TRBD2 (5 bases). This CDR3 has 13 amino acids. Germline V lookup: CDR1 SGHRS, CDR2 YFSETQ. With 4 bases removed from V and 1 base from J, the gap between germline ends came to 7 bases. CDR3 sequence: CASSTGGTDTQYF. The CDR3 bases are TGCGCCAGCAGCACCGGGGGCACAGATACGCAGTATTTT.

The V gene is TRBV2, the J gene TRBJ1-5; D is possibly TRBD1 (5 bases). In germline, CDR1 is SNHLY, CDR2 FYNNEI. There are 15 residues in the CDR3. Trimming left V 1 base short and J 0 bases short, with 7 bases between. The DNA of the CDR3 is TGTGCCAGCAGTGAAGAAGGACATAGCAATCAGCCCCAGCATTTT. It translates to CASSEEGHSNQPQHF. Based on the CDR3 plus reference TRBV2 and TRBJ1-5, the full variable domain is EPEVTQTPSHQVTQMGQEVILRCVPISNHLYFYWYRQILGQKVEFLVSFYNNEISEKSEIFDDQFSVERPDGSNFTLKIRSTKLEDSAMYFCASSEEGHSNQPQHFGDGTRLSIL.

The chain joins TRBV28 to TRBJ2-7; 7 bases align to TRBD1. CDR3 length: 14 residues. V trimming: 6 bases; J trimming: 3 bases; junction bases outside the gene matches: 8. Germline CDR1 reads MDHEN; CDR2 reads SYDVKM. The CDR3, as DNA: TGTGCCAGCAGCGAAGGACAGGAACTCTACGAGCAGTACTTC. It specifies CASSEGQELYEQYF. Full variable domain (remainder filled in from reference TRBV28 and TRBJ2-7): DVKVTQSSRYLVKRTGEKVFLECVQDMDHENMFWYRQDPGLGLRLIYFSYDVKMKEKGDIPEGYSVSREKKERFSLILESASTNQTSMYLCASSEGQELYEQYFGPGTRLTVT.

The chain recombines TRBV2 with TRBJ1-1, with TRBD1 as a possible D gene (5 bases). V shed 0 bases and J shed 3 bases, with 11 bases lying between them. CDR1 SNHLY and CDR2 FYNNEI come from the germline V gene. The CDR3 totals 15 residues. The CDR3 here is CASSEALRGDTEAFF. In DNA form, the CDR3 reads TGTGCCAGCAGTGAAGCGCTTCGGGGGGACACTGAAGCTTTCTTT.

This chain connects TRBV27 to TRBJ2-7, with 8 bases aligning to TRBD1. CDR1 MNHEY and CDR2 SMNVEV come from the germline V gene (reference sequence). With 6 bases clipped from V and 3 bases from J, the junction kept 10 bases outside the gene matches. This CDR3 contains 15 residues. CDR3 DNA: TGTGCCAGCAGACCGACCGGGACAGGCTTCTACGAGCAGTACTTC. Protein sequence: CASRPTGTGFYEQYF.

V gene TRBV19 combines with J gene TRBJ1-3; D remains unclear. The CDR3 extends over 16 amino acids. Germline V CDR1 and CDR2: LNHDA, SQIVND (reference sequence). Trimming took off 4 bases at V and 2 bases at J, with 15 bases between the two ends. The CDR3 sequence: CASSTTGLRPGNTIYF. Written as DNA, the CDR3 is TGTGCCAGTAGTACCACCGGACTGCGACCTGGAAACACCATATATTTT.